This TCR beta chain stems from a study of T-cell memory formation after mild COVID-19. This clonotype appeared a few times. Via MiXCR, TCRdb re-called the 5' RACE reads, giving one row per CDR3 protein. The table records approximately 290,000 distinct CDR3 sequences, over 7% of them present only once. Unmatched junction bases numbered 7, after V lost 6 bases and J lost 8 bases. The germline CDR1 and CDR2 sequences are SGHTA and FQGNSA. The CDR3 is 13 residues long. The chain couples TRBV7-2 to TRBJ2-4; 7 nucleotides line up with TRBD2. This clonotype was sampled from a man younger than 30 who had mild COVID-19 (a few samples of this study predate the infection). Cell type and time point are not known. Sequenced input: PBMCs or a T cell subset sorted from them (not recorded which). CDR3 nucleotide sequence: TGTGCCAGCAGGCTTGGGGGAGGGGACATTCAGTACTTC. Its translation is CASRLGGGDIQYF.